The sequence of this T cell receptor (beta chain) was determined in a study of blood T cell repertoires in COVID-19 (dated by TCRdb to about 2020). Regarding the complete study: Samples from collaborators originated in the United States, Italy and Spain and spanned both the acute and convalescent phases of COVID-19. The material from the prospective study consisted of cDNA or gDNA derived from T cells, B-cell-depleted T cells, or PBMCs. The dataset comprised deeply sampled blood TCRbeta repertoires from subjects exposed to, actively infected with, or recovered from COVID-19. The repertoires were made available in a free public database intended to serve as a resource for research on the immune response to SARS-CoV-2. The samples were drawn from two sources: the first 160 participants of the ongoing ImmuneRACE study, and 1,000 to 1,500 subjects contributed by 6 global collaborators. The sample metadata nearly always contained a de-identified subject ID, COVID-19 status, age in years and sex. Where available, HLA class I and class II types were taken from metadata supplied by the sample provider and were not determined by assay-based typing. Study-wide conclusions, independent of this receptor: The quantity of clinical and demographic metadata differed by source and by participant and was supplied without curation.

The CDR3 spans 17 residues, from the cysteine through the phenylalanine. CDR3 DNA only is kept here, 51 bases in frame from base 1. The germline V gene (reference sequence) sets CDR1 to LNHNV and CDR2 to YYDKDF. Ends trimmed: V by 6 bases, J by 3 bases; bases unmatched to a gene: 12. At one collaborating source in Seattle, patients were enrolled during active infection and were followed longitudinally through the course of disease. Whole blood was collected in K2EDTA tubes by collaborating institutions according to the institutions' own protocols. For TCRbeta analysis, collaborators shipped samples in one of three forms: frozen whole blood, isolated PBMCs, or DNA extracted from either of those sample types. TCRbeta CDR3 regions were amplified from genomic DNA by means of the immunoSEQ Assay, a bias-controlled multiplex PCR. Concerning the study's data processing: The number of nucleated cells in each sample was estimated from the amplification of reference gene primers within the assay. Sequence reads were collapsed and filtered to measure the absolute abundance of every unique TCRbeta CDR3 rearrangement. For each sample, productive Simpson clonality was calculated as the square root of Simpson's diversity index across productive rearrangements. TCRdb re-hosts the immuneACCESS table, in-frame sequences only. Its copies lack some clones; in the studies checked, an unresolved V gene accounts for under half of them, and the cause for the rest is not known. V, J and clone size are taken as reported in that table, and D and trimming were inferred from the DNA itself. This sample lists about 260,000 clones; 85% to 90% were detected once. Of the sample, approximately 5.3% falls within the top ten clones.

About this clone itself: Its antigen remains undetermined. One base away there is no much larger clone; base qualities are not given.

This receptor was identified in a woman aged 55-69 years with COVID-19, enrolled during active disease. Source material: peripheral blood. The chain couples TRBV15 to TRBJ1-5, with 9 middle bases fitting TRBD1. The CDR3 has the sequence CATSNGGGTGYNQPQHF. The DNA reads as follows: TGTGCCACCAGTAATGGGGGTGGGACAGGGTACAATCAGCCCCAGCATTTT.